These 26 T cell receptor beta chains share one sample of origin, sequenced in a study of blood T cell repertoires in COVID-19. Profiling relied on immunoSEQ multiplex PCR, and the TCRdb table lists in-frame clones only, not all of them. The sample lists roughly 75,000 clones, roughly 87% seen once, with 11% in the top ten. The sequencing input was peripheral blood. The origin of the receptors is a man aged 50 or older with acute or convalescent COVID-19.

This chain links TRBV12-3 or TRBV12-4 with TRBJ1-5, with D uncertain. This CDR3 has 12 amino acids. Trimming cost V 5 bases and J 4 bases, with 6 bases left between them. In DNA form, the CDR3 reads TGTGCCAGCAGTCCCCTGAATCAGCCCCAGCATTTT. It yields the protein CASSPLNQPQHF.

The chain combines TRBV14 with TRBJ1-1; the D is unclear. This CDR3 spans 18 amino acids. With 1 base removed from V and 2 bases from J, the gap between germline ends came to 20 bases. The germline V gene has CDR1 SGHDN and CDR2 FVKESK. CDR3 region: CASSQALGLSVINTEAFF. The CDR3 coding sequence is TGTGCCAGCAGCCAAGCCCTCGGACTGAGTGTCATAAACACTGAAGCTTTCTTT.

This clone was observed a single time. The chain links TRBV9 to TRBJ2-2; no clear D gene. The germline V and J ends were trimmed by 0 bases and 2 bases, with 11 bases remaining between them. The length of the CDR3 is 16 residues. CDR1 and CDR2 (germline): SGDLS, YYNGEE. CDR3 protein: CASSVGIATNTGELFF. In DNA form, the CDR3 reads TGTGCCAGCAGCGTAGGGATAGCAACTAACACCGGGGAGCTGTTTTTT.

The V call is TRBV5-6, the J call TRBJ2-1; maybe TRBD1 (5 bases). Trimming shortened V by 5 bases and J by 9 bases, and 12 bases separated the two germline ends. The CDR3 spans 12 residues. Germline V CDR1 and CDR2: SGHDT, YYEEEE. This CDR3 is CASRSTGVEQFF. In DNA form, the CDR3 reads TGTGCCAGCAGATCAACAGGTGTTGAGCAGTTCTTC.

This sequence joins TRBV5-1 and TRBJ1-6; 8 bases align to TRBD1. CDR1 and CDR2 (germline): SGHRS, YFSETQ. Germline trimming cut 2 bases from V and 7 bases from J; bases unmatched to any gene: 5. The CDR3 totals 15 residues. In nucleotides, the CDR3 is TGCGCCAGCAGCTTTCCGGACAGGGACAATTCACCCCTCCACTTT. Protein product: CASSFPDRDNSPLHF.

This rearrangement joins TRBV7-2 to TRBJ2-1, with D possibly being TRBD2 (7 bases). Germline values: CDR1 SGHTA, CDR2 FQGNSA. The CDR3 has 15 residues. Trimming took off 5 bases at V and 10 bases at J, with 21 bases between the two ends. The CDR3 is CASSPERGGVGEQFF. Written as DNA, the CDR3 is TGTGCCAGCAGCCCCGAAAGGGGGGGAGTGGGGGAGCAGTTCTTC.

The chain recombines TRBV5-4 with TRBJ1-4; no clear D. The CDR3 covers 14 residues. Germline assignment: CDR1 SGHNT and CDR2 YYREEE (reference sequence). The ends were cut back, 3 bases at V and 4 bases at J, with 10 bases in the middle. CDR3 protein: CASSYGSRNEKLFF. The CDR3 nucleotides are TGTGCCAGCAGCTACGGGTCTCGTAATGAAAAACTGTTTTTT.

This sequence joins TRBV28 and TRBJ2-3; D call uncertain. Germline V gene lookup returns CDR1 MDHEN and CDR2 SYDVKM. The V gene lost 2 bases and the J gene lost 11 bases, with 8 bases spanning the gap. The CDR3 sequence is 11 residues long. The CDR3: CASSLASEQYF. CDR3 DNA sequence: TGTGCCAGCAGTTTAGCCAGTGAGCAGTATTTT.

The chain carries TRBV28 and TRBJ2-2; D ambiguous. Germline lookup yields CDR1 MDHEN and CDR2 SYDVKM. V shed 5 bases and J shed 0 bases, with 10 bases lying between them. The CDR3 contains 15 residues. CDR3 bases: TGTGCCAGCAGTGGCCGACTGCCGAACACCGGGGAGCTGTTTTTT. Its protein is CASSGRLPNTGELFF.

The rearrangement links TRBV3-1 (or the pseudogene TRBV3-2) to TRBJ1-4; D might be TRBD1 (6 bases). The CDR3 is 19 amino acids. Germline lookup yields CDR1 LGHDT and CDR2 YNNKEL (reference sequence). V was trimmed by 0 bases and J by 0 bases, leaving 17 bases between them. CDR3 nucleotides: TGTGCCAGCAGCCAAGATCTCTTGAGGGAGGGGGCAACTAATGAAAAACTGTTTTTT. Protein sequence: CASSQDLLREGATNEKLFF.

The rearrangement joins TRBV13 to TRBJ1-1, with D possibly being TRBD1 (5 bases). This CDR3 comprises 16 residues. Germline CDR1 is PRHDT and CDR2 is FYEKMQ (reference sequence). Trimming cost V 2 bases and J 1 base, with 14 bases left between them. The DNA of the CDR3 is TGTGCCAGCAGCTTATCGGGATGGGGGGAGAACACTGAAGCTTTCTTT. Amino acids: CASSLSGWGENTEAFF.

Of note for this clone: A much larger clone lies one base from this, so it may be a read error. V is TRBV16 and J is TRBJ1-3, with D possibly TRBD1 on 6 matching bases. The germline CDR1 and CDR2 sequences are KGHSY and FQNENV. The CDR3 is 15 amino acids. Trimming removed 4 bases at V and 0 bases at J, with 10 bases between. The CDR3 here is CASSLGQNSGNTIYF. CDR3 in DNA: TGTGCCAGCAGCCTCGGACAGAACTCTGGAAACACCATATATTTT.

The genes are TRBV6-5 and TRBJ2-1; 7 bases are shared with TRBD2. The CDR3 sequence is 16 residues long. The V gene's germline CDR1 is MNHEY and CDR2 SVGAGI. The trim removed 0 bases at V and 5 bases at J, leaving 7 bases unmatched. Here the CDR3 reads CASSYSLAEPHNEQFF. The CDR3 DNA reads as TGTGCCAGCAGTTACTCCCTAGCGGAGCCCCACAATGAGCAGTTCTTC.

The V gene is TRBV12-3 or TRBV12-4, the J gene TRBJ1-5; D unresolved. With 6 bases removed from V and 9 bases from J, the gap between germline ends came to 12 bases. The CDR3 contains 12 residues. CDR3 nucleotide sequence: TGTGCCAGCAGCCTCCTCCCTTGGCCCCAGCATTTT. This encodes CASSLLPWPQHF.

This clone was recorded only once. The chain recombines TRBV21-1 with TRBJ2-4; no DNA check was done on the table's D call, TRBD2. TRBV21-1 is marked as a pseudogene. This CDR3 has 19 residues. In DNA form, the CDR3 reads TGTGCCAGCAGCAGAACGGGACTAGCGGGAGTGTTAGCCAAAAACATTCAGTACTTC. Translation gives CASSRTGLAGVLAKNIQYF.

The chain is built from TRBV10-3 and TRBJ1-1; no definite D call. Germline V gene data show CDR1 as ENHRY and CDR2 as SYGVKD. Trimming took 6 bases from V and 4 from J, leaving 15 bases between them. The CDR3 sequence is 14 residues long. The CDR3 region has the DNA TGTGCCATCAGCGTTGACCCGAGGTCCACTGAAGCTTTCTTT. Translation gives CAISVDPRSTEAFF.

This chain links TRBV6-5 with TRBJ2-7, with 11 bases aligning to TRBD2. Per germline, CDR1 MNHEY and CDR2 SVGAGI. Trimming cost V 6 bases and J 5 bases; bases outside gene matches: 9. This CDR3 is built from 15 residues. This chain's CDR3 is CASRTSGTFGNEQYF. CDR3 nucleotide sequence: TGTGCCAGCAGGACTAGCGGGACCTTTGGAAACGAGCAGTACTTC.

The chain joins TRBV3-1 (or the pseudogene TRBV3-2) to TRBJ2-7; no clear D gene. The CDR3 spans 11 residues. Germline loops: CDR1 LGHDT, CDR2 YNNKEL (reference sequence). Trimming shortened V by 2 bases and J by 3 bases, and 2 bases separated the two germline ends. CDR3 loop: CASSQLYEQYF. CDR3 sequence (DNA): TGTGCCAGCAGCCAACTCTACGAGCAGTACTTC.

This rearrangement joins TRBV12-3 or TRBV12-4 to TRBJ1-4, with a weak D call TRBD1 (6 bases). Trimming stripped 5 bases from V and 6 bases from J, with 10 bases between. The CDR3 spans 13 residues. CDR3: CASSRTVDEKLFF. The CDR3 coding sequence is TGTGCCAGCAGTCGGACAGTCGATGAAAAACTGTTTTTT.

The chain recombines TRBV5-4 with TRBJ1-6; D is undetermined. With 3 bases removed from V and 10 bases from J, the gap between germline ends came to 14 bases. Germline CDR1 and CDR2: SGHNT and YYREEE (reference sequence). The CDR3 loop spans 14 amino acids. CDR3 amino acids: CASSSLGVESPLHF. The CDR3 nucleotides are TGTGCCAGCAGCTCTCTCGGGGTCGAATCACCCCTCCACTTT.

The chain carries TRBV9 and TRBJ2-1; a possible D gene is TRBD1 (5 bases). The V gene's germline CDR1 is SGDLS and CDR2 YYNGEE. The CDR3 spans 14 residues. V shed 1 base and J shed 9 bases, with 14 bases lying between them. The CDR3 here is CASSVTSGNTEQFF. The CDR3 DNA is TGTGCCAGCAGCGTAACGTCAGGGAATACTGAGCAGTTCTTC.

The gene calls are TRBV5-6 and TRBJ1-4, with D maybe TRBD1 (5 bases). V was cut by 4 bases and J by 5 bases, with 12 bases left in between. Germline-derived CDR1 and CDR2 are SGHDT and YYEEEE. CDR3 length: 14 amino acids. This chain's CDR3 is CASSAGPINEKLFF. For the CDR3, the DNA is TGTGCCAGCAGCGCGGGACCGATAAATGAAAAACTGTTTTTT.

CDR3 amino acids: CASSLGEEGTDTQYF. The CDR3 DNA sequence: TGTGCCAGCAGTTTGGGGGAGGAGGGCACAGATACGCAGTATTTT. The chain links TRBV27 to TRBJ2-3; TRBD2 is a possible D gene (6 bases). Per germline, CDR1 MNHEY and CDR2 SMNVEV (reference sequence). Trimming removed 3 bases at V and 1 base at J, with 11 bases between. The CDR3 has 15 amino acids.

The chain recombines TRBV29-1 with TRBJ2-3; a weak D match, TRBD2 (5 bases). Germline CDR1 SQVTM, CDR2 ANQGSEA. The CDR3 extends over 15 amino acids. V was pared by 3 bases and J by 0 bases, with 13 bases between. CDR3 sequence: CSVDPLASSTDTQYF. The CDR3 DNA follows: TGCAGCGTTGATCCCCTAGCATCTAGCACAGATACGCAGTATTTT.

This clone occurred a few times. The chain is built from TRBV25-1 and TRBJ1-4; D is perhaps TRBD1 (5 bases). V lost 3 bases and J 8 bases, leaving 16 bases between the germline ends. The CDR3 is 15 residues long. The germline V gene has CDR1 MGHDK and CDR2 SYGVNS. For the CDR3, the DNA is TGTGCCAGCAGTGAGTTGGGGCCCATGAGGGAAAAACTGTTTTTT. It encodes CASSELGPMREKLFF.

V and J are TRBV19 and TRBJ1-1; 7 bases align to TRBD1. The V gene end was trimmed by 3 bases and the J gene end by 11 bases; junction bases not matched to a gene: 6. The CDR3 covers 12 residues. Per the germline V gene, CDR1 is LNHDA and CDR2 is SQIVND (reference sequence). DNA for the CDR3: TGTGCCAGTAGTATCGGGACAGCCGTGGCTTTCTTT. It is translated as CASSIGTAVAFF.